The text below deals with one T cell receptor beta chain. This CDR3 is 13 amino acids long. V shed 2 bases and J shed 8 bases, with 12 bases lying between them. The germline CDR1 and CDR2 sequences are GTSNPN and SVGIG (reference sequence). These data come from a study of beta chain features in type 1 diabetes. Isolated RNA was reverse transcribed in full, so expressed TCRB transcripts were sequenced. Clones were sequenced by immunoSEQ multiplex PCR, and TCRdb holds only the in-frame ones, with some missing. The sample shows 200,000 to 250,000 clones, 9.5% to 13% of them seen only once. This rearrangement joins TRBV30 to TRBJ1-4; D ambiguous. The sequence derives from a man between 18 and 29 years old in good health. Material for sequencing was central memory CD4+ T cells from blood. The CDR3 spells CAWSRRIEEKLFF. The CDR3 region has the DNA TGTGCCTGGAGTCGAAGGATCGAAGAAAAACTGTTTTTT.